The clone carrying this TCR beta chain came up many times. Its antigen is unknown. These data come from a study of post-analysis software for immune sequencing data. Study-wide points: Patients used several TRBV segments, including TRBV5-6, TRBV5-1 and TRBV20-1, more often than controls. Same-batch preparations were strongly co-clustered by F measure. A significant reduction in normalized Chao1 diversity was observed in multiple sclerosis patients versus controls.

Sequencing libraries made from TCR beta cDNA carried unique molecular identifiers. T cells numbering about 0.9 to 11 million yielded 500,000 to 550,000 cDNA molecules. TCRdb used MiXCR to reprocess the PCR reads, holding one entry per CDR3 protein. The table has roughly 200,000 distinct CDR3 sequences, about 30% seen once. V was trimmed by 6 bases and J by 4 bases, leaving 11 bases between them. Germline assignment: CDR1 DFQATT and CDR2 SNEGSKA (reference sequence). CDR3 length: 12 amino acids. This receptor was taken from a girl aged 2-17 years with multiple sclerosis. V is TRBV20-1 and J is TRBJ2-3; D remains unclear. The sequenced sample consisted of blood. In DNA form, the CDR3 reads TGCAGTGCCTTCCGAGGAGCAGATACGCAGTATTTT. Translation gives CSAFRGADTQYF.